These T cell receptor beta chains were read from a single sample in a study of T cells in localized non-small cell lung cancer. Data came from immunoSEQ multiplex PCR; TCRdb stores just in-frame clones and leaves some out. Of about 53,000 clones listed, over 80% are singletons. Here the sequenced sample was peripheral blood mononuclear cells, taken before any cancer treatment. Receptor source: a man aged 40 to 70 with stage III lung adenocarcinoma. CDR3s include the opening cysteine and the closing phenylalanine or tryptophan. The D gene is left open where the match is weak. Not all rows give a size; the values are once, few, many and, for expanded clones, a class.

TRBV7-2	TRBJ2-3	15	NA	NA	TGTGCCAGCAGCTTAGCAGCTAGGGGGTTAGATACGCAGTATTTT	CASSLAARGLDTQYF
TRBV6-1	TRBJ2-7	13	TRBD2	NA	TGTGCCAGCAGAAGCGGGGGAACCTACGAGCAGTACTTC	CASRSGGTYEQYF
TRBV7-9	TRBJ2-7	14	NA	NA	TGTGCCAGCAGCTTCGAGGGAGCGGTCTACGAGCAGTACTTC	CASSFEGAVYEQYF
TRBV2	TRBJ2-3	14	NA	NA	TGTGCCAGCACTCGGCTAGCAGGCACAGATACGCAGTATTTT	CASTRLAGTDTQYF
TRBV6-6	TRBJ2-3	14	TRBD1	few	TGTGCCAGTAGGGGGCCCCAACACACAGATACGCAGTATTTT	CASRGPQHTDTQYF
TRBV7-2	TRBJ1-5	16	NA	NA	TGTGCCAGCAGCCTAGGGTCACAGGTTAGCAATCAGCCCCAGCATTTT	CASSLGSQVSNQPQHF
TRBV9	TRBJ1-3	14	TRBD1	NA	TGTGCCAGCAGCGTGGGGACAGAAGGAAACACCATATATTTT	CASSVGTEGNTIYF
TRBV25-1	TRBJ2-3	18	NA	NA	TGTGCCAGCAGTGACCCCGGGTATGGCGGGGAGAGCACAGATACGCAGTATTTT	CASSDPGYGGESTDTQYF
TRBV5-6	TRBJ1-2	15	TRBD1	NA	TGTGCCAGCAGCCTCAAGACAGGGGGCCTCTATGGCTACACCTTC	CASSLKTGGLYGYTF
TRBV19	TRBJ2-7	14	TRBD2	NA	TGTGCCAGTAGTATCTTAAGCGGGGCCTACGAGCAGTACTTC	CASSILSGAYEQYF
TRBV6-6	TRBJ2-7	13	TRBD2	NA	TGTGCCAGCAGTTATCGGGGGGAATACGAGCAGTACTTC	CASSYRGEYEQYF
TRBV18	TRBJ1-2	13	TRBD1	NA	TGTGCCAGCTCACGAGGGGGCGACTATGGCTACACCTTC	CASSRGGDYGYTF
TRBV5-1	TRBJ2-1	14	NA	NA	TGCGCCAGCAGCGGGAATGCCCAGATGAATGAGCAGTTCTTC	CASSGNAQMNEQFF
TRBV30	TRBJ1-3	15	NA	NA	TGTGCCTGGAGTGTACTATCAGGGGCTGGAAACACCATATATTTT	CAWSVLSGAGNTIYF
TRBV5-8	TRBJ1-2	15	NA	NA	TGTGCCAGCAGCCCTGGCCTGGCCCGATCCTATGGCTACACCTTC	CASSPGLARSYGYTF
TRBV27	TRBJ2-5	13	NA	few	TGTGCCAGCAGGGAGGATAACCAAGAGACCCAGTACTTC	CASREDNQETQYF
TRBV30	TRBJ1-5	19	NA	NA	TGTGCCTGGACCTTTACAGGGAGTTCTTTGTCCATCCGTAATCAGCCCCAGCATTTT	CAWTFTGSSLSIRNQPQHF
TRBV18	TRBJ1-2	13	TRBD1	NA	TGTGCCAGCTCACCGGACAGGGATAATGGCTACACCTTC	CASSPDRDNGYTF
TRBV7-9	TRBJ2-1	14	NA	NA	TGTGCCAGCAGCTCCGGACGGATCGGCAATGAGCAGTTCTTC	CASSSGRIGNEQFF
TRBV9	TRBJ2-7	13	TRBD2	few	TGTGCCAGCCGTCAGCGGGGGCCCTACGAGCAGTACTTC	CASRQRGPYEQYF
TRBV7-9	TRBJ1-5	15	NA	NA	TGTGCCAGCAGCCTAGAAGGGGGAGCGCATCAGCCCCAGCATTTT	CASSLEGGAHQPQHF
TRBV19	TRBJ1-5	15	NA	NA	TGTGCCAGTAGTCCCTTTCGGGGTGTGAGTCAGCCCCAGCATTTT	CASSPFRGVSQPQHF
TRBV5-6	TRBJ2-5	14	NA	NA	TGTGCCAGCAGCTTGCCCGGGTCGTGGGAGACCCAGTACTTC	CASSLPGSWETQYF
TRBV7-9	TRBJ1-1	13	NA	once	TGTGCCAGCAGCTTAGACAGACGGACTGAAGCTTTCTTT	CASSLDRRTEAFF
TRBV6-1	TRBJ2-1	14	TRBD1	NA	TGTGCCAGCAGTCAGAGGACAGGCTACAATGAGCAGTTCTTC	CASSQRTGYNEQFF
TRBV5-6	TRBJ1-1	16	NA	NA	TGTGCCAGCAGCTTGTACCGGGTGGCTGGAGACACTGAAGCTTTCTTT	CASSLYRVAGDTEAFF
TRBV28	TRBJ1-4	12	NA	NA	TGTGCCAGCAGGTTACTAAATGAAAAACTGTTTTTT	CASRLLNEKLFF
TRBV5-6	TRBJ2-7	15	TRBD1	NA	TGTGCCAGCAGCTGGATTGGACAGGGGGCTTACGAGCAGTACTTC	CASSWIGQGAYEQYF
TRBV6-6	TRBJ2-5	15	TRBD1	NA	TGTGCCAGCTTATCAGGGGGCGCGGTATGGGAGACCCAGTACTTC	CASLSGGAVWETQYF
TRBV2	TRBJ2-7	13	NA	NA	TGTGCCAGCAGTGAAGTCCCCACCCCGGGGCAGTACTTC	CASSEVPTPGQYF
TRBV7-8	TRBJ2-1	15	TRBD2	NA	TGTGCCAGCAGCTTAGGACTAGCGGGGAGGGATGAGCAGTTCTTC	CASSLGLAGRDEQFF
TRBV5-1	TRBJ2-1	15	TRBD2	NA	TGCGCCAGCAGCTTGGGCCCAGCGGGACGCAATGAGCAGTTCTTC	CASSLGPAGRNEQFF
TRBV5-1	TRBJ2-5	15	TRBD2	NA	TGCGCCAGCAGTTCACTAGCGGGAGGTGGGGAGACCCAGTACTTC	CASSSLAGGGETQYF
TRBV30	TRBJ1-1	15	NA	NA	TGTGCCTGGAGTGTACTCGAAAGCGTGAACACTGAAGCTTTCTTT	CAWSVLESVNTEAFF
TRBV7-2	TRBJ1-3	16	TRBD1	NA	TGTGCCAGCAGCTTACCTGGCCAGGGGGCTGGAAACACCATATATTTT	CASSLPGQGAGNTIYF
TRBV4-3	TRBJ1-6	17	NA	NA	TGCGCCAGCAGCCCTACAGGGCAGAGCTCCTATAATTCACCCCTCCACTTT	CASSPTGQSSYNSPLHF
TRBV27	TRBJ2-1	15	TRBD2	NA	TGTGCCAGCAGTCTAGGGACTAGCGGTGGCAATGAGCAGTTCTTC	CASSLGTSGGNEQFF
TRBV28	TRBJ2-2	15	NA	once	TGTGCCAGCAACCCAGCCGTTTCGAACACCGGGGAGCTGTTTTTT	CASNPAVSNTGELFF
TRBV7-9	TRBJ2-5	15	NA	NA	TGTGCCAGCAGCTTAGGGTTCGGGGGCCAAGAGACCCAGTACTTC	CASSLGFGGQETQYF
TRBV12-5	TRBJ2-2	17	TRBD2	NA	TGTGCTAGTGGTTTCGCTAGCGGGAGCGCGAACACCGGGGAGCTGTTTTTT	CASGFASGSANTGELFF
TRBV25-1	TRBJ2-3	11	NA	NA	TGTGCCAGCAGTGAAGGTGATACGCAGTATTTT	CASSEGDTQYF
TRBV19	TRBJ2-1	14	TRBD2	NA	TGTGCCAGTAGTATCGGGACTAGCGGCAATGAGCAGTTCTTC	CASSIGTSGNEQFF
TRBV5-6	TRBJ1-1	14	NA	NA	TGTGCCAGCAGCTTAGCGGGGGTTTACGCTGAAGCTTTCTTT	CASSLAGVYAEAFF
TRBV9	TRBJ1-2	13	NA	few	TGTGCCAGCAGCGTAGGGGAGGACTATGGCTACACCTTC	CASSVGEDYGYTF
TRBV6-6	TRBJ1-4	16	NA	NA	TGTGCCAGCAGTTACGGGGAGATGGCGGTAGGCGAAAAACTGTTTTTT	CASSYGEMAVGEKLFF
TRBV7-9	TRBJ1-1	15	NA	NA	TGTGCCAGCAGCTTACCCGGGGCAGCGAACACTGAAGCTTTCTTT	CASSLPGAANTEAFF
TRBV27	TRBJ1-1	15	NA	NA	TGTGCCAGCAGTTTTTCCCCCGACAGTTACACTGAAGCTTTCTTT	CASSFSPDSYTEAFF
TRBV5-4	TRBJ2-4	15	NA	NA	TGTGCCAGCAGCCCTCCGGGGTTGACTAAAAACATTCAGTACTTC	CASSPPGLTKNIQYF
TRBV7-9	TRBJ2-3	16	TRBD2	once	TGTGCCAGCTCGGGTGGGGCGGGGGAACTCACAGATACGCAGTATTTT	CASSGGAGELTDTQYF
TRBV27	TRBJ2-5	14	TRBD2	NA	TGTGCCAGCAGTTTACTAGCGGGAGGAGAGACCCAGTACTTC	CASSLLAGGETQYF
TRBV9	TRBJ2-1	17	TRBD2	NA	TGTGCCAGCAGCCCCCCCAATAGCGGGGGCCCCTACAATGAGCAGTTCTTC	CASSPPNSGGPYNEQFF
TRBV12-5	TRBJ1-1	14	TRBD1	NA	TGTGCTAGTGCTGAACAGGGGGCGGGTACTGAAGCTTTCTTT	CASAEQGAGTEAFF
TRBV6-9	TRBJ1-6	13	NA	NA	TGTGCCAGCAGTTATGACGAATACAGTCTCCACCACTTT	CASSYDEYSLHHF